The table lists the clone carrying this T cell receptor (beta chain) with a count of one. The data stem from a study of T cell responses to AZD1222 COVID-19 vaccine. Profiling relied on immunoSEQ multiplex PCR, and the TCRdb table lists in-frame clones only, not all of them. The sample shows 170,000 or so clones, 90% of them seen only once. Germline V gene lookup returns CDR1 MDHEN and CDR2 SYDVKM. This CDR3 comprises 15 residues. V dropped 2 bases and J dropped 9 bases, with 17 bases sitting between them. Source: peripheral blood, taken on day 0 of AZD1222 vaccination. The chain employs TRBV28 and TRBJ1-5, with D uncertain. The TCR sequence derives from an adult in good health. The chain's CDR3 is CASSLKILGAGPQHF. The CDR3 bases are TGTGCCAGCAGTTTAAAGATTCTGGGAGCGGGGCCCCAGCATTTT.